Below, 23 T cell receptor beta chains from the same sample are listed, as sequenced in a study of CD8 T cells in ankylosing spondylitis. Each CDR3 protein gets one entry after TCRdb re-called the 5' RACE reads with MiXCR. The sample records 200,000 to 250,000 distinct CDR3 sequences, about 10% being singletons. The source material was blood, either unsorted or a sorted T cell fraction (not recorded which). The source of these receptors is a male donor with ankylosing spondylitis or in good health (not recorded which).

This clonotype has at least ten counts. The V call is TRBV12-3 or TRBV12-4, the J call TRBJ2-1; the D is unclear. CDR3 length: 11 residues. Trimming left V 2 bases short and J 8 bases short, with 4 bases between. The CDR3 reads CASSLRDEQFF. The CDR3 DNA reads as TGTGCCAGCAGTTTAAGGGATGAGCAGTTCTTC.

On this clonotype itself: A much larger clone sits a single nucleotide away, making a read error possible. The chain combines TRBV5-1 with TRBJ2-1; D is tentatively TRBD1 or TRBD2 (5 bases each). The CDR3 spans 14 residues. Per germline, CDR1 SGHRS and CDR2 YFSETQ. The CDR3: CASSLVTRGYEQIF. The CDR3 nucleotides read TGCGCCAGCAGCTTGGTAACTAGGGGCTATGAGCAGATCTTC.

V usage is TRBV5-1 and J usage is TRBJ2-3; D remains ambiguous. The CDR3 runs 11 residues. Germline lookup yields CDR1 SGHRS and CDR2 YFSETQ. Trimming left V 5 bases short and J 3 bases short, with 4 bases between. As DNA, the CDR3 is TGCGCCAGCAGACAGACAGATACGCAGTATTTT. This codes for CASRQTDTQYF.

The chain uses TRBV4-1 and TRBJ2-7; 8 positions agree with TRBD2. From germline, CDR1 is MGHRA and CDR2 YSYEKL. V dropped 1 base and J dropped 6; count of bases not matched to a gene: 5. This CDR3 region has 14 residues. For the CDR3, the DNA is TGCGCCAGCAGCCAAGTTAGCGGGGACGTCGAGCAGTACTTC. Translation: CASSQVSGDVEQYF.

V gene TRBV7-9 combines with J gene TRBJ1-5; 8 bases match TRBD1. CDR3 length: 15 residues. V shed 5 bases and J 4 bases; nucleotides not matched to a gene: 7. The germline V gene has CDR1 SEHNR and CDR2 FQNEAQ (reference sequence). The CDR3 reads CASSPGTGPNQPQHF. The DNA of the CDR3 is TGTGCCAGCAGCCCGGGGACAGGCCCGAATCAGCCCCAGCATTTT.

This clonotype has ten or more counts. This chain joins TRBV20-1 and TRBJ2-3; 11 bases align to TRBD2. The CDR3 sequence is 16 residues long. J lost 2 bases, V lost 6 bases, and 10 bases had no gene match. CDR1 and CDR2 from the germline V gene are DFQATT and SNEGSKA (reference sequence). The CDR3 reads CSADQTSGAPTDTQYF. CDR3 DNA: TGCAGTGCCGATCAGACTAGCGGGGCGCCCACAGATACGCAGTATTTT.

In this sample, this clonotype turned up a few times. The DNA of the CDR3 is TGTGCCAGCAGTCTCCGGGACCCCACGCTAGGGGAGCAGTACTTC. Its protein product is CASSLRDPTLGEQYF. The genes are TRBV6-1 and TRBJ2-7; D might be TRBD1 or TRBD2, each matching 5 bases. This CDR3 region has 15 residues. The V gene's germline CDR1 is MNHNS and CDR2 SASEGT. V lost 5 bases and J 7 bases, leaving 21 bases between the germline ends.

This clonotype was seen repeatedly, ten times or more. The chain couples TRBV29-1 to TRBJ2-2, with 7 bases matching TRBD2. The CDR3 extends over 12 amino acids. CDR1 is SQVTM, CDR2 ANQGSEA, per germline. V shed 6 bases and J 8 bases; nucleotides not matched to a gene: 6. The CDR3 region is CSVSGAGGELFF. CDR3 sequence (DNA): TGCAGCGTATCCGGAGCGGGAGGGGAGCTGTTTTTT.

This clonotype occurred many times. The chain uses TRBV7-6 and TRBJ2-3; the D call may be TRBD1 or TRBD2 (6 bases each). This CDR3 contains 14 residues. CDR1 is SGHVS and CDR2 is FNYEAQ in the germline V gene. The V end lost 5 bases, the J end lost 2 bases, and 11 bases lay between the germline ends. CDR3 DNA: TGTGCCAGCAGCGGGGGCGGGGTCACAGATACGCAGTATTTT. It specifies CASSGGGVTDTQYF.

This clonotype was seen repeatedly, ten times or more. This chain's CDR3 is CASSPGGGGNEQFF. CDR3 in DNA: TGCGCCAGCAGCCCCGGGGGGGGAGGAAATGAGCAGTTCTTC. The V gene is TRBV5-1, the J gene TRBJ2-1; 8 nucleotides align to TRBD2. The V gene end was trimmed by 4 bases and the J gene end by 7 bases; junction bases not matched to a gene: 7. The CDR3 totals 14 residues. Germline lookup yields CDR1 SGHRS and CDR2 YFSETQ.

This clonotype was seen a few times. This chain joins TRBV7-8 and TRBJ2-7; D call uncertain. Trimming stripped 2 bases from V and 2 bases from J, with 10 bases between. CDR1 SGHVS and CDR2 FQNEAQ come from the germline V gene. The CDR3 loop spans 14 amino acids. CDR3 protein: CASSLNAETYEQYF. The CDR3 nucleotides read TGTGCCAGCAGCTTAAATGCAGAGACCTACGAGCAGTACTTC.

This clonotype was seen ten or more times. The V and J genes are TRBV7-9 and TRBJ2-7, with D unclear. Between the trimmed V and J ends, which lost 5 bases and 6 bases, there was a span of 14 bases. Germline lookup yields CDR1 SEHNR and CDR2 FQNEAQ (reference sequence). This CDR3 has 13 amino acids. The CDR3 DNA is TGTGCCAGCAGCCTCGACGAGGATCGCGAGCAGTACTTC. Encoded protein: CASSLDEDREQYF.

This clonotype was observed at least ten times. V is TRBV24-1 and J is TRBJ2-3, with D hard to call. Trimming removed 7 bases from V and 5 bases from J, with 12 bases in between. Per the germline V gene, CDR1 is KGHDR and CDR2 is SFDVKD. The CDR3 covers 13 residues. CDR3 coding DNA: TGTGCCACCAGCGACAATGCGGAAGATACGCAGTATTTT. Protein product: CATSDNAEDTQYF.

This clonotype was seen ten or more times. This chain uses TRBV24-1 with TRBJ2-1, with 8 nucleotides matching TRBD2. CDR1 and CDR2 from the germline V gene are KGHDR and SFDVKD. There are 16 residues in the CDR3. The junction had 10 bases not matched to a gene; V was cut back by 10 bases and J by 0 bases. The DNA for the CDR3 is TGTGCCACGGGCATCCTAGCGGGCGGCTCCTACAATGAGCAGTTCTTC. This sequence encodes CATGILAGGSYNEQFF.

This clonotype was recorded many times. The chain joins TRBV19 to TRBJ2-2; no reliable D call. Trimming removed 1 base at V and 1 base at J, with 1 base between. Germline V gene sequence: CDR1 LNHDA, CDR2 SQIVND (reference sequence). The CDR3 has 13 amino acids. The CDR3, as DNA: TGTGCCAGTAGTATAGGGAACACCGGGGAGCTGTTTTTT. It codes for CASSIGNTGELFF.

About this clonotype itself: A much larger clone differs by one base, so this may be a read error. The genes are TRBV14 and TRBJ1-5; unclear D gene. The CDR3 is 13 residues long. The germline V gene has CDR1 SGHDN and CDR2 FVKESK. CDR3 sequence reads: CASSNHPNRPQHF. The CDR3 DNA follows: TGTGCCAGCAGCAACCACCCTAATCGGCCCCAGCATTTT.

This clonotype was picked up a small number of times. The rearrangement links TRBV28 to TRBJ2-1; perhaps TRBD2 as D (6 bases). V was cut by 3 bases and J by 1 base, with 13 bases left in between. The CDR3 length is 16 residues. Per the germline V gene, CDR1 is MDHEN and CDR2 is SYDVKM. The CDR3, as DNA: TGTGCCAGCAGTTTGGGGGGTTGGGGGTCCTACAATGAGCAGTTCTTC. Amino acids: CASSLGGWGSYNEQFF.

A note on this clonotype: The junction shows a germline mismatch at one end, possibly a read error. The chain couples TRBV10-3 to TRBJ1-2; D is ambiguous. The CDR3 contains 13 residues. Per the germline V gene, CDR1 is ENHRY and CDR2 is SYGVKD. CDR3 in DNA: TGTGCCATCAGTGAGGGGAATTACTATGGGTACATCTTC. Amino acids: CAISEGNYYGYIF.

This clonotype was counted between two and nine times. The chain carries TRBV20-1 and TRBJ1-2, with a tentative D call TRBD1 (6 bases). Germline CDR1 DFQATT, CDR2 SNEGSKA (reference sequence). V lost 2 bases and J lost 6, with 10 bases in between. There are 12 residues in the CDR3. The CDR3: CSARSRQDGYTF. Here the CDR3 DNA reads TGCAGTGCTAGATCCCGACAGGATGGCTACACCTTC.

At least ten counts were recorded for this clonotype. The chain carries TRBV11-1 and TRBJ2-1; the match to TRBD2 covers 7 bases. The CDR3 has 13 amino acids. Germline CDR1 and CDR2: SGHAT and FQDESV (reference sequence). V shed 8 bases, J shed 6 bases, and the junction held 7 bases outside the gene matches. The CDR3 region is CASLAGEVNEQFF. In nucleotides, the CDR3 is TGTGCCAGCCTCGCGGGAGAGGTCAATGAGCAGTTCTTC.

J is TRBJ2-2 and V is TRBV10-1; tentatively, D is TRBD2 (6 bases). V was shortened by 3 bases and J by 2 bases, with 10 bases between the two germline ends. Per the germline V gene, CDR1 is WNHNN and CDR2 is SYGVQD (reference sequence). This CDR3 is 15 amino acids long. The chain's CDR3 is CASSEGGFNTGELFF. In DNA form, the CDR3 reads TGCGCCAGCAGTGAAGGAGGGTTTAACACCGGGGAGCTGTTTTTT.

This clonotype was counted at least ten times. The chain couples TRBV5-1 to TRBJ1-2; D is unresolved. The germline gives CDR1 SGHRS, CDR2 YFSETQ. The CDR3 consists of 15 residues. V was shortened by 4 bases and J by 3 bases, with 16 bases between the two germline ends. CDR3 amino acids: CASSVGASGDYGYTF. CDR3 nucleotides: TGCGCCAGCAGCGTAGGAGCATCTGGGGACTATGGCTACACCTTC.

V is TRBV2 and J is TRBJ1-1; D is uncertain. The CDR3 loop spans 12 amino acids. Germline V gene sequence: CDR1 SNHLY, CDR2 FYNNEI. The V and J ends lost 8 bases and 6 bases respectively, with 13 bases between them. The DNA of the CDR3 is TGTGCCAGCTCCGTGGGAGGCCCTGAAGCTTTCTTT. Translation: CASSVGGPEAFF.